These 6 T cell receptor beta chains share one sample of origin, sequenced in a study of blood T cells in healthy people across ages. The use of a sample-barcoded 5' primer and a J-beta primer mix characterized a second PCR of roughly 6 to 11 cycles. TCRdb reanalysed the 5' RACE reads using MiXCR and keeps one entry per CDR3 protein. The sample carries more than 650,000 distinct CDR3 sequences, about 55% recorded once. The sample was blood. These receptors were taken from an elderly man in good health.

This chain joins TRBV27 and TRBJ2-7; maybe TRBD2 (6 bases). The CDR3 is 15 residues long. In germline, CDR1 is MNHEY, CDR2 SMNVEV (reference sequence). V lost 5 bases and J lost 6, with 20 bases in between. Written as DNA, the CDR3 is TGTGCCAGCAGTCCCCCGGGGGAGTATCGCTTCGAGCAGTACTTC. Translation: CASSPPGEYRFEQYF.

The chain is built from TRBV7-9 and TRBJ1-5; D uncertain. This CDR3 comprises 12 residues. The germline V and J ends were trimmed by 5 bases and 11 bases, with 13 bases remaining between them. Germline CDR1 reads SEHNR; CDR2 reads FQNEAQ (reference sequence). The DNA for the CDR3 is TGTGCCAGCAGCCAAGGGTTCCGGTCCCAGCATTTT. Translated, it gives CASSQGFRSQHF. Full variable domain (rest looked up from reference TRBV7-9 and TRBJ1-5): DTGVSQNPRHKITKRGQNVTFRCDPISEHNRLYWYRQTLGQGPEFLTYFQNEAQLEKSRLLSDRFSAERPKGSFSTLEIQRTEQGDSAMYLCASSQGFRSQHFGDGTRLSIL.

This rearrangement joins TRBV6-6 to TRBJ1-4; 7 bases map to TRBD1. The CDR3 loop spans 16 amino acids. Germline V gives CDR1 MNHNY, CDR2 SVGAGI (reference sequence). With V trimmed by 5 bases and J by 7 bases, 13 bases remained unmatched. CDR3: CASSRATGQRIEKLFF. As DNA, the CDR3 is TGTGCCAGCAGTCGCGCGACGGGACAGAGGATTGAAAAACTGTTTTTT.

About this clonotype: One junction end disagrees with the germline gene, perhaps due to a read error. The chain carries TRBV13 and TRBJ1-1; D unclear. Looked up from germline, CDR1 is PRHDT and CDR2 is FYEKMQ (reference sequence). CDR3 length equals 13 residues. This CDR3 is CASSATVGSEVFF. CDR3 nucleotides: TGTGCCAGCAGCGCCACCGTTGGGAGTGAAGTTTTCTTT.

This clonotype was seen more than once but under ten times. CDR3 bases: TGTGCCACCAGTGATCCGGGAGGCCGCTACAATGAGCAGTTCTTC. Encoded protein: CATSDPGGRYNEQFF. V usage is TRBV24-1 and J usage is TRBJ2-1; 7 bases match TRBD2. CDR1 is KGHDR, CDR2 SFDVKD, per germline. The CDR3 covers 15 residues. Trimming took 3 bases from V and 3 from J; bases not matched to a gene: 4.

This clonotype was seen a handful of times. This chain uses TRBV7-2 with TRBJ2-7; D may be TRBD1 or TRBD2 (5 bases each). Trimming stripped 1 base from V and 6 bases from J, with 13 bases between. This CDR3 contains 14 residues. Germline-derived CDR1 and CDR2 are SGHTA and FQGNSA. The CDR3: CASSLGRQGGEQYF. DNA for the CDR3: TGTGCCAGCAGCTTAGGGAGGCAGGGCGGCGAGCAGTACTTC.